The entry below describes one T cell receptor (beta chain). Its cognate antigen is unknown. CDR1 and CDR2 (germline): LGHNT, FRNRAP. V was pared by 0 bases and J by 4 bases, with 7 bases between. The CDR3 extends over 14 amino acids. This entry comes from a study of cytomegalovirus exposure and HLA in healthy donors. Study-wide results and caveats: In a later analysis, TCR association rates varied by HLA locus: DRB1 most, HLA-C fewest. Later, an analysis showed that TCR beta chains associated with HLA were more clonally expanded than others that were equally common. There were some public TCRs occurring in many donors, but most TCR sequences were rare.

PCR used 60 Vbeta primers and 13 Jbeta primers. Assay used: immunoSEQ multiplex PCR; TCRdb lists only in-frame clones, some missing. The sample holds under 300,000 clones, about 83% seen once. Donors likely had unrecorded immune exposures despite being nominally healthy when sampled. This sequence was found in a woman between 40 and 55 years old in good health and CMV-seropositive. The V gene is TRBV12-5, the J gene TRBJ1-5; TRBD1 might be the D (6 bases). The specimen was PBMCs. CDR3 in amino acids: CASGLVDRNQPQHF. CDR3 DNA: TGTGCTAGTGGTTTGGTCGACAGGAATCAGCCCCAGCATTTT.